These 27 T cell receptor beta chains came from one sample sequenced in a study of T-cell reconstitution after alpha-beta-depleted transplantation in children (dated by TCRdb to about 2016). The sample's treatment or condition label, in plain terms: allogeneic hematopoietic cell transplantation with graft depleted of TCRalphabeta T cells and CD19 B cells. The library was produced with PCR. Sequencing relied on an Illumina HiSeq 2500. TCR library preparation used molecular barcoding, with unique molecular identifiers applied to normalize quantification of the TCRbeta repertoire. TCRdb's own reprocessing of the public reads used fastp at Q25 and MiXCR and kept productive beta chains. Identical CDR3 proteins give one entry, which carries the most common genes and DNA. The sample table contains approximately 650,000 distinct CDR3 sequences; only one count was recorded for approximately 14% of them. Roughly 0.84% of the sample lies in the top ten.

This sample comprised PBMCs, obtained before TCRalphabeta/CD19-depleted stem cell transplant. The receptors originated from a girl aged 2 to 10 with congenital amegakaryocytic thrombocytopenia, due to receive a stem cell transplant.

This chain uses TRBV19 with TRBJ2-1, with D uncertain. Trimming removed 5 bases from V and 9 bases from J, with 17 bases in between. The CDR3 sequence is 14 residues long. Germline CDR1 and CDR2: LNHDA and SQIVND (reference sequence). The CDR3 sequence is CASSPPEELTEQFF. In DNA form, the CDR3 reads TGTGCCAGTAGTCCGCCCGAGGAGTTGACTGAGCAGTTCTTC. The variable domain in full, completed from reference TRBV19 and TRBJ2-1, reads DGGITQSPKYLFRKEGQNVTLSCEQNLNHDAMYWYRQDPGQGLRLIYYSQIVNDFQKGDIAEGYSVSREKKESFPLTVTSAQKNPTAFYLCASSPPEELTEQFFGPGTRLTVL.

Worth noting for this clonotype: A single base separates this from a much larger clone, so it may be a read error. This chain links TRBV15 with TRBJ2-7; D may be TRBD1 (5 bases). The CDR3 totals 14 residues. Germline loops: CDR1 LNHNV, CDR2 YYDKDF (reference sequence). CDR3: CAASRARAAYEQYF. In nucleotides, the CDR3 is TGTGCCGCCAGCAGAGCCAGGGCTGCCTACGAGCAGTACTTC.

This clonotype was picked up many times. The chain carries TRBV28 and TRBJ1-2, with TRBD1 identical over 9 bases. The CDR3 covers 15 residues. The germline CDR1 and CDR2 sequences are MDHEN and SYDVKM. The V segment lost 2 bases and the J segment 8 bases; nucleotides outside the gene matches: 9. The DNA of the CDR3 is TGTGCCAGCAGTTTACTGGACAGGGGATCTGAAGGCTACACCTTC. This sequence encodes CASSLLDRGSEGYTF.

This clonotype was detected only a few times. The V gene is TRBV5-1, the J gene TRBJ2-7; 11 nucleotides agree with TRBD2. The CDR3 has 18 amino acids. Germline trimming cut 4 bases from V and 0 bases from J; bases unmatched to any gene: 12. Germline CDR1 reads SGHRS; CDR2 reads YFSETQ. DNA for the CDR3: TGCGCCAGCAGCCTAAGGACTAGCGGGCTCCTTAGCTCCTACGAGCAGTACTTC. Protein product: CASSLRTSGLLSSYEQYF.

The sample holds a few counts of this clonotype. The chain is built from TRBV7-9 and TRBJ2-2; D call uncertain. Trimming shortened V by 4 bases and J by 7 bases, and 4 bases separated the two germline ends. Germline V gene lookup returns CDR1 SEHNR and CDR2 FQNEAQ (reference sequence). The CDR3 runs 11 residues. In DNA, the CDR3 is TGTGCCAGCAGCTGGATCGGGGAGCTGTTTTTT. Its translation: CASSWIGELFF.

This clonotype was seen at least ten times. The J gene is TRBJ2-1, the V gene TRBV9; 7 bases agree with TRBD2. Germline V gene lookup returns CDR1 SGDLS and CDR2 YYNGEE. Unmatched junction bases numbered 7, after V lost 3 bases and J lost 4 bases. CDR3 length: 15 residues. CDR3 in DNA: TGTGCCAGCAGCGCCTGGGACTATACATACAATGAGCAGTTCTTC. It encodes CASSAWDYTYNEQFF.

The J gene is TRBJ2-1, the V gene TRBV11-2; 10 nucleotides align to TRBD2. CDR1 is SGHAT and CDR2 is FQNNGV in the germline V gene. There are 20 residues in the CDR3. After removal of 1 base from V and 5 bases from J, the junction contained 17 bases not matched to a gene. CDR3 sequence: CASSLVLDPELAGVDNEQFF. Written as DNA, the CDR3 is TGTGCCAGCAGCTTAGTCCTGGACCCCGAGCTAGCGGGAGTCGACAATGAGCAGTTCTTC.

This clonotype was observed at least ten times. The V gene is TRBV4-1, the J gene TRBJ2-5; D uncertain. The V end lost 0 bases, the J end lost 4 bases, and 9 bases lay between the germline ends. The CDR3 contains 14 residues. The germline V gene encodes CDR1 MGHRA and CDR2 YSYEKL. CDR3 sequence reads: CASSQDLVSETQYF. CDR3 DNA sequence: TGCGCCAGCAGCCAAGATCTAGTATCAGAGACCCAGTACTTC.

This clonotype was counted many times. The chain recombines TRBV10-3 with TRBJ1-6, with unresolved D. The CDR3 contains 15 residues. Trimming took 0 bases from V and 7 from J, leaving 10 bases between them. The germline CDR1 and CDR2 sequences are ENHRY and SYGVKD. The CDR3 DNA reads TGTGCCATCAGTGAGTCTCTGGGGTTGAATTCACCCCTCCACTTT. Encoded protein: CAISESLGLNSPLHF.

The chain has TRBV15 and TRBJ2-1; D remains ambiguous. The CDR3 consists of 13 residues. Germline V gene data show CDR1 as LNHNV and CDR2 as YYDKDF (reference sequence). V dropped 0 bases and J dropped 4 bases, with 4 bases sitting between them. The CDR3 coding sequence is TGTGCCACCAGCAGAGATTCATACAATGAGCAGTTCTTC. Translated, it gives CATSRDSYNEQFF.

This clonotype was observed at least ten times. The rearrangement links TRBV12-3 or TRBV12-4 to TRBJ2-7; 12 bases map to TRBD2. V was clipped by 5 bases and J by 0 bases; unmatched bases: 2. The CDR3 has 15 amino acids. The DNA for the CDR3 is TGTGCCAGCAGTGAACTAGCGGGGGGCTCCTACGAGCAGTACTTC. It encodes CASSELAGGSYEQYF.

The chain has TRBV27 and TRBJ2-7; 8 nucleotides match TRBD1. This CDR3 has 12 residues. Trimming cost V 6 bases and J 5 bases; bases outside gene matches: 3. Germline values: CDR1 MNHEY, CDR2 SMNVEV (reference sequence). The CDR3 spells CASRTGVNEQYF. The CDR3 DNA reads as TGTGCCAGCAGGACAGGGGTGAACGAGCAGTACTTC.

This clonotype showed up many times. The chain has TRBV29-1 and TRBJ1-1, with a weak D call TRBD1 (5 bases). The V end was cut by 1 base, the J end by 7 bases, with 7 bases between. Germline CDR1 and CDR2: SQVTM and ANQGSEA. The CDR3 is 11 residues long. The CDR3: CSVEGQGEAFF. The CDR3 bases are TGCAGCGTTGAAGGGCAGGGTGAAGCTTTCTTT. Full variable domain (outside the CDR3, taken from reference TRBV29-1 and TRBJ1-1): SAVISQKPSRDICQRGTSLTIQCQVDSQVTMMFWYRQQPGQSLTLIATANQGSEATYESGFVIDKFPISRPNLTFSTLTVSNMSPEDSSIYLCSVEGQGEAFFGQGTRLTVV.

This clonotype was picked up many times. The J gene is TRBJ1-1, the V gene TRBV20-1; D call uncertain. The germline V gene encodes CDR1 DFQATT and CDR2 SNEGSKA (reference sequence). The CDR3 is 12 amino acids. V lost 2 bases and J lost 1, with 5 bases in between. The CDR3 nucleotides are TGCAGTGCTAGAATTAGGAACACTGAAGCTTTCTTT. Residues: CSARIRNTEAFF.

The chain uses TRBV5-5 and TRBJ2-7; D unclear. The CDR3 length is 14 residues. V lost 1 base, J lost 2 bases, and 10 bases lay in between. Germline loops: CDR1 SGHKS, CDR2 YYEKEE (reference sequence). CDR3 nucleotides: TGTGCCAGCAGCTTGCGGCGGTCTACCTACGAGCAGTACTTC. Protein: CASSLRRSTYEQYF.

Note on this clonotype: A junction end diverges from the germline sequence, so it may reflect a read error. CDR3 residues: CASGGAGGVGTEASF. The CDR3, as DNA: TGTGCCAGCGGGGGGGCAGGGGGAGTTGGCACTGAAGCTTCCTTT. This chain links TRBV12-3 or TRBV12-4 with TRBJ1-1, with 7 bases that match TRBD1. CDR3 length: 15 amino acids.

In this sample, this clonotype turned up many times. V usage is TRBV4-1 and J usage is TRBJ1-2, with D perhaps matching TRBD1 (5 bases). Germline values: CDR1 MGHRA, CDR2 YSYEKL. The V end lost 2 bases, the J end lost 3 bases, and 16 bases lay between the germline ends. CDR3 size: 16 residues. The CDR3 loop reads CASSQHEGRIDYGYTF. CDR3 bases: TGCGCCAGCAGCCAACACGAGGGGCGAATCGACTATGGCTACACCTTC.

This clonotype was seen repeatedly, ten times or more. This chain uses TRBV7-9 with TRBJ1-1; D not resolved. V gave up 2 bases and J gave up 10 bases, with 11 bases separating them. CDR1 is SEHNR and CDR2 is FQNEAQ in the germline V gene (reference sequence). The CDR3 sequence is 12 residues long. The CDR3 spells CASSLSHRGAFF. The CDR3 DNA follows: TGTGCCAGCAGCTTATCTCACCGGGGAGCTTTCTTT.

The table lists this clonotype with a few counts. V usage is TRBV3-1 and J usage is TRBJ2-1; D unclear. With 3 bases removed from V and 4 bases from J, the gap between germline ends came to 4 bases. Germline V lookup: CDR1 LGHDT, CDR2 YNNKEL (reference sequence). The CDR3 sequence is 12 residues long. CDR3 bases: TGTGCCAGCAGCCACTTATACAATGAGCAGTTCTTC. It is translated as CASSHLYNEQFF.

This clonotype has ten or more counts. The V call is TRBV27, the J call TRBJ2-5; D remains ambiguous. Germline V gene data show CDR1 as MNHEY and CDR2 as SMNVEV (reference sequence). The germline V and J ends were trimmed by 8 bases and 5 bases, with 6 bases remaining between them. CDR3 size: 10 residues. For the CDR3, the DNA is TGTGCCAGCGGTTGGGAGACCCAGTACTTC. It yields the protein CASGWETQYF.

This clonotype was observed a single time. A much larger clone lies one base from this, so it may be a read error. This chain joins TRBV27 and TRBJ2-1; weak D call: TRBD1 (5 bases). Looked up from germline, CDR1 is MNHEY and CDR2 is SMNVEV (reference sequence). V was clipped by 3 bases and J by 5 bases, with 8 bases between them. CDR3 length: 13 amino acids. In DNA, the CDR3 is TGTGCCAGCAGTTTCCCGGACAACAATGAGCAGTTCTTC. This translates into CASSFPDNNEQFF.

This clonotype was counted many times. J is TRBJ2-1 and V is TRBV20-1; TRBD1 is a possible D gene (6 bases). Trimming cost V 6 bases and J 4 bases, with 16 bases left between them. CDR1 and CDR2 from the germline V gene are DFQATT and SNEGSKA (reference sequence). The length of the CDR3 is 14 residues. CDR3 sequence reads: CSASRGHAYNEQFF. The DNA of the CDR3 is TGCAGTGCCTCGAGGGGACACGCGTACAATGAGCAGTTCTTC.

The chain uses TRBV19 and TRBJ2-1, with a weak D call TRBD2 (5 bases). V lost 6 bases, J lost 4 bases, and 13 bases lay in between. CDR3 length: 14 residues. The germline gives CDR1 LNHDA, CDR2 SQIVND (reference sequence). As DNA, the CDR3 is TGTGCCAGTAGCCGGGGAGCGCGGTACAATGAGCAGTTCTTC. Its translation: CASSRGARYNEQFF.

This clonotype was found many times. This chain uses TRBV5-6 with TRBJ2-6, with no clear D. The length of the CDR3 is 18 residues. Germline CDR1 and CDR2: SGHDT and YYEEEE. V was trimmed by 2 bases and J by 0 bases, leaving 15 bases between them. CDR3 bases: TGTGCCAGCAGCTTAGGGCCAGCTACTTACTCTGGGGCCAACGTCCTGACTTTC. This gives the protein CASSLGPATYSGANVLTF.

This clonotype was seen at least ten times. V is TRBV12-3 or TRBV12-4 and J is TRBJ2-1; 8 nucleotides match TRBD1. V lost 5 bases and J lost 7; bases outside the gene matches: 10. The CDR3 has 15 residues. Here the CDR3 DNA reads TGTGCCAGCAGTCCCGTGGGGACAGGACGGAATGAGCAGTTCTTC. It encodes CASSPVGTGRNEQFF.

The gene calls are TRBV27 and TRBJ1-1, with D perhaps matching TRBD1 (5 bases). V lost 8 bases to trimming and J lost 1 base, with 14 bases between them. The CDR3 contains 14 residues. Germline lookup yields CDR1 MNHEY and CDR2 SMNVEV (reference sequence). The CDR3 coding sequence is TGTGCCAGCGGGGGGGTAGGTGCGAACACTGAAGCTTTCTTT. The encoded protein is CASGGVGANTEAFF.

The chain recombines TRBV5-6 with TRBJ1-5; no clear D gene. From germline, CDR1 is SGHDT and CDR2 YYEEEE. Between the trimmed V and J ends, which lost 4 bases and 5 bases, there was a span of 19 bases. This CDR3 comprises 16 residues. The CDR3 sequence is CASSPCEPGPYQPQHF. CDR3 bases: TGTGCCAGCAGCCCGTGCGAACCGGGTCCCTATCAGCCCCAGCATTTT.